This T cell receptor beta chain was documented in a study of cytomegalovirus exposure and HLA in healthy donors. Points from the study as a whole: The authors listed 150 to 200 TCR beta chains as cytomegalovirus-associated.

Researchers ran the PCR with 60 Vbeta and 13 Jbeta primers. The protocol was immunoSEQ multiplex PCR, while the TCRdb copy is restricted to in-frame clones and leaves out a portion. The sample shows over 120,000 clones, approximately 82% of them seen only once. The CDR3 has 18 residues. CDR1 and CDR2 from the germline V gene are MGHRA and YSYEKL. V lost 2 bases to trimming and J lost 2 bases; unmatched junction nucleotides: 8. Comment on this clone: Its target is not known.

This chain joins TRBV4-1 and TRBJ2-1, with 11 bases matching TRBD2. Sequencing used PBMCs. This clonotype was obtained from a man younger than 45 in good health and CMV-seropositive. The CDR3 loop is CASSQHPGTSGTYNEQFF. The CDR3 nucleotides read TGCGCCAGCAGCCAACACCCCGGGACTAGCGGTACCTACAATGAGCAGTTCTTC.